A selection of T cell receptor beta chains follows, all from one sample in a study of blood T cells in healthy people across ages. TCRdb passed the 5' RACE reads through MiXCR, listing each CDR3 protein once. The profile shows 1.8 million or so distinct CDR3 sequences, roughly two fifths of them singletons. The sequenced sample consisted of blood. Source of these receptors: a human donor in good health. Both conserved end residues are part of each CDR3. Each record gives: CDR3 DNA, CDR3 protein, clone size, CDR3 length, D gene, J gene, V gene. The D gene is left open where the match is weak. Only some rows state a clone size, as once, few, many or a class for expanded clones.

cdr3_nt: TGTGCCAGCAGTTACGGGGGGATCGATGAGCAGTTCTTC; cdr3_aa: CASSYGGIDEQFF; clone_size: -; cdr3_length: 13; d_call: -; j_call: TRBJ2-1; v_call: TRBV6-2/TRBV6-3
cdr3_nt: TGTGCCAGCAGCTTCTACAGGGGGGTCAATCAGCCCCAGCATTTT; cdr3_aa: CASSFYRGVNQPQHF; clone_size: -; cdr3_length: 15; d_call: TRBD1; j_call: TRBJ1-5; v_call: TRBV7-2
cdr3_nt: TGTGCCAGCAGTTTAAGCACATTAGCCAAAAACATTCAGTACTTC; cdr3_aa: CASSLSTLAKNIQYF; clone_size: few; cdr3_length: 15; d_call: -; j_call: TRBJ2-4; v_call: TRBV12-3/TRBV12-4
cdr3_nt: TGTGCCAGTAGTACTGGGACAGGGCTTAATCAGCCCCAGCATTTT; cdr3_aa: CASSTGTGLNQPQHF; clone_size: -; cdr3_length: 15; d_call: TRBD1; j_call: TRBJ1-5; v_call: TRBV19
cdr3_nt: TGCAGCGTCTTCTCGGTCGAAAAACTGTTTTTT; cdr3_aa: CSVFSVEKLFF; clone_size: few; cdr3_length: 11; d_call: -; j_call: TRBJ1-4; v_call: TRBV29-1
cdr3_nt: TGTGCCAGCAGTTTTTGGGGGTACACAGATACGCAGTATTTT; cdr3_aa: CASSFWGYTDTQYF; clone_size: -; cdr3_length: 14; d_call: -; j_call: TRBJ2-3; v_call: TRBV27
cdr3_nt: TGTGCCAGCAGCCAAACTACGAACTACGAGCAGTACTTC; cdr3_aa: CASSQTTNYEQYF; clone_size: few; cdr3_length: 13; d_call: -; j_call: TRBJ2-7; v_call: TRBV4-2
cdr3_nt: TGTGCCAGCAGCCGCCTCGGGGAGAATTCACCCCTCCACTTT; cdr3_aa: CASSRLGENSPLHF; clone_size: -; cdr3_length: 14; d_call: -; j_call: TRBJ1-6; v_call: TRBV7-2
cdr3_nt: TGTGCCAGCGTTGCTTTAGGGACTAGCGGGGTCTACGAGCAGTACTTC; cdr3_aa: CASVALGTSGVYEQYF; clone_size: few; cdr3_length: 16; d_call: TRBD2; j_call: TRBJ2-7; v_call: TRBV28
cdr3_nt: TGTGCCAGCAGTCCTACCCCCGGTGAAGGTGGCTACACTTTC; cdr3_aa: CASSPTPGEGGYTF; clone_size: few; cdr3_length: 14; d_call: -; j_call: TRBJ1-2; v_call: TRBV12-3/TRBV12-4
cdr3_nt: TGCAGCGTTGGGTTGGCGGGGATGGGCTATGGCTACACCTTC; cdr3_aa: CSVGLAGMGYGYTF; clone_size: many; cdr3_length: 14; d_call: -; j_call: TRBJ1-2; v_call: TRBV29-1
cdr3_nt: -; cdr3_aa: CASSLPPVQTQYFGPGYGYTF; clone_size: few; cdr3_length: 21; d_call: -; j_call: TRBJ1-2; v_call: TRBV11-2
cdr3_nt: TGCAGCGTCTGGGACACCAACTATGGCTACACCTTC; cdr3_aa: CSVWDTNYGYTF; clone_size: -; cdr3_length: 12; d_call: -; j_call: TRBJ1-2; v_call: TRBV29-1
cdr3_nt: TGCAGCGTACTAGACAGGGTCGACTACGAGCAGTACTTC; cdr3_aa: CSVLDRVDYEQYF; clone_size: few; cdr3_length: 13; d_call: TRBD1; j_call: TRBJ2-7; v_call: TRBV29-1
cdr3_nt: TGTGCTAGTGGTCCCACGGACCGGGGGGTAGGTGAGCAGTTCTTC; cdr3_aa: CASGPTDRGVGEQFF; clone_size: few; cdr3_length: 15; d_call: TRBD2; j_call: TRBJ2-1; v_call: TRBV12-5
cdr3_nt: TGTGCCACCAGCAAAGCAGGAGACAGTTTGGGGGGCTACACCTTC; cdr3_aa: CATSKAGDSLGGYTF; clone_size: -; cdr3_length: 15; d_call: -; j_call: TRBJ1-2; v_call: TRBV15
cdr3_nt: TGTGCCAGCTCACCAGGCGAGGGATCCTACGAGCAGTACTTC; cdr3_aa: CASSPGEGSYEQYF; clone_size: -; cdr3_length: 14; d_call: -; j_call: TRBJ2-7; v_call: TRBV18
cdr3_nt: TGTGCCAGCAGTTTCGGGCTCCAAGAGACCCAGTACTTC; cdr3_aa: CASSFGLQETQYF; clone_size: many; cdr3_length: 13; d_call: -; j_call: TRBJ2-5; v_call: TRBV7-7
cdr3_nt: TGTGCCAGCAGCTTAGGAAGCAGGGGGATCTATGGCTACACCTTC; cdr3_aa: CASSLGSRGIYGYTF; clone_size: -; cdr3_length: 15; d_call: TRBD1; j_call: TRBJ1-2; v_call: TRBV7-9
cdr3_nt: TGTGCCAGCAGCTTAGGGACAGGCCTTGGTACGCAGTATTTT; cdr3_aa: CASSLGTGLGTQYF; clone_size: -; cdr3_length: 14; d_call: TRBD1; j_call: TRBJ2-3; v_call: TRBV7-3
cdr3_nt: TGCAGCGTTGCGGGGGGGGCTAGGGGAGTCGATGAGCAGTTCTTC; cdr3_aa: CSVAGGARGVDEQFF; clone_size: few; cdr3_length: 15; d_call: TRBD2; j_call: TRBJ2-1; v_call: TRBV29-1
cdr3_nt: TGTGCCAGCAGCTTAGGTTTCCGATCCACAGATACGCAGTATTTT; cdr3_aa: CASSLGFRSTDTQYF; clone_size: -; cdr3_length: 15; d_call: -; j_call: TRBJ2-3; v_call: TRBV7-8
cdr3_nt: TGTGCCAGCAGCTTAACTAGTTTTACAAACTATGGCTACACCTTC; cdr3_aa: CASSLTSFTNYGYTF; clone_size: -; cdr3_length: 15; d_call: -; j_call: TRBJ1-2; v_call: TRBV7-2
cdr3_nt: TGTGCCAGCACGAGGAGGGGGCAAGGGAGGAACACCGGGGAGCTGTTTTTT; cdr3_aa: CASTRRGQGRNTGELFF; clone_size: once; cdr3_length: 17; d_call: -; j_call: TRBJ2-2; v_call: TRBV6-1
cdr3_nt: TGTGCCAGCAGTTCCCGACGCAAGGCCACTGAAGCTTTCTTT; cdr3_aa: CASSSRRKATEAFF; clone_size: few; cdr3_length: 14; d_call: -; j_call: TRBJ1-1; v_call: TRBV27
cdr3_nt: TGTGCCAGCAGTGAAGCGATATCGGCGGATAGCAATCAGCCCCAGCATTTT; cdr3_aa: CASSEAISADSNQPQHF; clone_size: few; cdr3_length: 17; d_call: -; j_call: TRBJ1-5; v_call: TRBV6-1
cdr3_nt: TGTGCCAGCAGCTATGGACAGGGGCCACAGATAGATCAGCCCCAGCATTTT; cdr3_aa: CASSYGQGPQIDQPQHF; clone_size: few; cdr3_length: 17; d_call: TRBD1; j_call: TRBJ1-5; v_call: TRBV5-5
cdr3_nt: TGTGCCATCACGCAAGGACAGGGTTTCAACGAGCAGTACTTC; cdr3_aa: CAITQGQGFNEQYF; clone_size: -; cdr3_length: 14; d_call: TRBD1; j_call: TRBJ2-7; v_call: TRBV10-3
cdr3_nt: TGTGCCACCAGCAGAGATTACGGTTCCGGGGACTACAATGAGCAGTTCTTC; cdr3_aa: CATSRDYGSGDYNEQFF; clone_size: -; cdr3_length: 17; d_call: -; j_call: TRBJ2-1; v_call: TRBV15
cdr3_nt: TGTGCCAGCAGCCAAGAGACCTCGGGCGGAGGGGGCTTCTATGGCTACACCTTC; cdr3_aa: CASSQETSGGGGFYGYTF; clone_size: few; cdr3_length: 18; d_call: TRBD1; j_call: TRBJ1-2; v_call: TRBV4-2
cdr3_nt: TGTGCCAGCAGCTTGGGAACTTGGAACACTGAAGCTTTCTTT; cdr3_aa: CASSLGTWNTEAFF; clone_size: few; cdr3_length: 14; d_call: -; j_call: TRBJ1-1; v_call: TRBV7-8
cdr3_nt: TGTGCCAGCAGTTTAGAGGGTCTAGCGGGGGGTTCCTCGAGCTCCTACAATGAGCAGTTCTTC; cdr3_aa: CASSLEGLAGGSSSSYNEQFF; clone_size: -; cdr3_length: 21; d_call: TRBD2; j_call: TRBJ2-1; v_call: TRBV28
cdr3_nt: TGTGCCATCACCATGACAGGGGATGGCACTGAAGCTTTCTTT; cdr3_aa: CAITMTGDGTEAFF; clone_size: -; cdr3_length: 14; d_call: TRBD1; j_call: TRBJ1-1; v_call: TRBV10-3
cdr3_nt: TGTGCCAGCAGCGCGGACACTACTAACTATGGCTACACCTTC; cdr3_aa: CASSADTTNYGYTF; clone_size: -; cdr3_length: 14; d_call: -; j_call: TRBJ1-2; v_call: TRBV7-9
cdr3_nt: TGCAGTGCGCAGAAAGGACAGGGGTATAACTATAATTCACCCCTCCACTTT; cdr3_aa: CSAQKGQGYNYNSPLHF; clone_size: few; cdr3_length: 17; d_call: TRBD1; j_call: TRBJ1-6; v_call: TRBV20-1
cdr3_nt: TGCAGTGCCCCGGCATTAGGGGCATTTAATGAAAAACTGTTTTTT; cdr3_aa: CSAPALGAFNEKLFF; clone_size: few; cdr3_length: 15; d_call: -; j_call: TRBJ1-4; v_call: TRBV20-1
cdr3_nt: TGTGCCAGCAGTTTAGGGGGTGGAGGGGCTCAAACCGGGACAGGGAAAACCTACGAGCAGTTCTTC; cdr3_aa: CASSLGGGGAQTGTGKTYEQFF; clone_size: few; cdr3_length: 22; d_call: TRBD1; j_call: TRBJ2-1; v_call: TRBV12-3/TRBV12-4
cdr3_nt: TGTGCCAGCAGCGTTCAGGGTGATAATTCACCCCTCCACTTT; cdr3_aa: CASSVQGDNSPLHF; clone_size: few; cdr3_length: 14; d_call: -; j_call: TRBJ1-6; v_call: TRBV9
cdr3_nt: TGTGCCAGCAGTGAAGGGAGTGCAACTAATGAAAAACTGTTTTTT; cdr3_aa: CASSEGSATNEKLFF; clone_size: few; cdr3_length: 15; d_call: -; j_call: TRBJ1-4; v_call: TRBV6-1
cdr3_nt: TGTGCCAGCAGTTTAGGGCGACAGGATTTAACCTACGAGCAGTACTTC; cdr3_aa: CASSLGRQDLTYEQYF; clone_size: -; cdr3_length: 16; d_call: -; j_call: TRBJ2-7; v_call: TRBV12-3/TRBV12-4